This TCR beta chain was captured by sequencing in a study of CD8+CD57+ T cells in acquired aplastic anemia. The overall study: DNA per sorted CD4+ or CD8+ sample ranged roughly 0.17 to 27.4 ug, averaging around 3.1 ug.

This clonotype has a handful of counts. Antigen unknown. The germline V and J ends were trimmed by 0 bases and 7 bases, with 9 bases remaining between them. The germline V gene encodes CDR1 SGHTA and CDR2 FQGTGA. The CDR3 is 14 residues long. General study findings and limits: Patients did not significantly differ from controls in CD8+ Simpson's diversity. In common between the patients and the controls were around 29 CD8+ CDR3 sequences.

CD8+CD57+ cell expansion, shown by flow cytometry, had occurred in the patients selected for sequencing. Every patient was diagnosed with severe acquired aplastic anemia. The study profiled TCR beta VDJ and CDR3 using genomic DNA as template. TCRdb reprocessed the reads via MiXCR and lists one record per CDR3 protein. Seen here are some 200,000 distinct CDR3 sequences, roughly 50% observed once, and the top ten hold about 1.8%. Sequenced input: sorted CD4+, CD8+, or CD8+CD57+ T cells (not recorded which) from PBMCs. The source of this sequence is a human donor with aplastic anemia. The J gene is TRBJ2-2, the V gene TRBV7-3; no clear D gene. The CDR3 region is CASSLTLGNGELFF. The CDR3 DNA reads as TGTGCCAGCAGCTTAACTCTAGGAAACGGGGAGCTGTTTTTT.